Presented here are 18 T cell receptor beta chains from one specimen sequenced in a study of vaccination and CD4 T cells after COVID-19. Their recognized antigens are unknown. An Oncomine TCR Beta short-read assay was used to sequence the DNA from cultured CD4+ T cells. TCRdb redid the calling of the PCR reads with MiXCR, one entry per CDR3 protein. The table has about 14,000 distinct CDR3 sequences, roughly 28% seen once. This sample's treatment: approximately nine-day PBMC culture with coronavirus spike peptide pools or control peptides (ViraFEST assay). Material: cultured CD4+ T cells from blood. The receptors come from a human donor with COVID-19.

The chain couples TRBV20-1 to TRBJ2-3, with D tentatively TRBD2 (6 bases). Germline V gives CDR1 DFQATT, CDR2 SNEGSKA (reference sequence). The CDR3 loop spans 13 amino acids. Between the trimmed V and J ends, which lost 3 bases and 2 bases, there was a span of 9 bases. The chain's CDR3 is CSASRDFTDTQYF. The CDR3 DNA follows: TGCAGTGCTAGCCGGGACTTCACAGATACGCAGTATTTT.

The chain carries TRBV2 and TRBJ1-6; the D gene is possibly TRBD1 (6 bases). Germline CDR1 SNHLY, CDR2 FYNNEI. This CDR3 is 18 amino acids long. The ends were cut back, 10 bases at V and 0 bases at J, with 22 bases in the middle. Written as DNA, the CDR3 is TGTGCCAAAAGGGGGGTATTGAGAGAGAGCTCCTATAATTCACCCCTCCACTTT. Amino acid sequence: CAKRGVLRESSYNSPLHF. The entire variable domain, with the rest obtained from reference TRBV2 and TRBJ1-6, is as follows: EPEVTQTPSHQVTQMGQEVILRCVPISNHLYFYWYRQILGQKVEFLVSFYNNEISEKSEIFDDQFSVERPDGSNFTLKIRSTKLEDSAMYFCAKRGVLRESSYNSPLHFGNGTRLTVT.

This clonotype was counted between two and nine times. The genes are TRBV11-1 and TRBJ2-5, with D tentatively TRBD2 (5 bases). There are 14 residues in the CDR3. Trimming cost V 5 bases and J 5 bases, with 15 bases left between them. The germline V gene encodes CDR1 SGHAT and CDR2 FQDESV (reference sequence). DNA of the CDR3: TGTGCCAGCAGCCCCAGAGGGAAAATCGAGACCCAGTACTTC. It yields the protein CASSPRGKIETQYF.

This clonotype is judged medium-sized. The rearrangement links TRBV21-1 to TRBJ1-5; the table's D call of TRBD1 was not tested on the DNA. TRBV21-1 is an annotated pseudogene. CDR3 length: 15 residues. CDR3 bases: TGTGCCAGCAGCCTAAGGCGCTGGAGCAATCAGCCCCAGCATTTT. The encoded protein is CASSLRRWSNQPQHF.

This clonotype was recorded a few times. The V call is TRBV25-1, the J call TRBJ2-2, with unresolved D. The V end lost 4 bases, the J end lost 2 bases, and 2 bases lay between the germline ends. Germline lookup yields CDR1 MGHDK and CDR2 SYGVNS. This CDR3 has 12 amino acids. In DNA form, the CDR3 reads TGTGCCAGCAGTGTCAACACCGGGGAGCTGTTTTTT. Its translation: CASSVNTGELFF.

The chain couples TRBV5-4 to TRBJ2-2, with D hard to call. V lost 2 bases to trimming and J lost 4 bases, with 12 bases between them. This CDR3 has 15 residues. Per the germline V gene, CDR1 is SGHNT and CDR2 is YYREEE (reference sequence). Here the CDR3 DNA reads TGTGCCAGCAGCTTAAAGGGTCCCTTCACCGGGGAGCTGTTTTTT. This sequence encodes CASSLKGPFTGELFF.

V and J are TRBV2 and TRBJ2-2; 12 bases fit TRBD2. Germline CDR1 SNHLY, CDR2 FYNNEI. The trim removed 9 bases at V and 0 bases at J, leaving 5 bases unmatched. This CDR3 has 16 residues. The CDR3 nucleotides read TGTGCCAGTCGGACTAGCGGGGCCGCGAACACCGGGGAGCTGTTTTTT. Protein product: CASRTSGAANTGELFF.

This chain links TRBV12-3 or TRBV12-4 with TRBJ1-5; D unresolved. V lost 4 bases and J 11 bases, leaving 12 bases between the germline ends. The CDR3 consists of 12 residues. Written as DNA, the CDR3 is TGTGCCAGCAGTTCGGACCAACGATCCCAGCATTTT. This codes for CASSSDQRSQHF.

The CDR3 nucleotides are TGCAGTGCTAGAGAGTACAGGGGAACCTACGAGCAGTACTTC. It specifies CSAREYRGTYEQYF. The chain joins TRBV20-1 to TRBJ2-7; 7 bases map to TRBD1. The junction had 4 bases not matched to a gene; V was cut back by 0 bases and J by 2 bases. Germline-derived CDR1 and CDR2 are DFQATT and SNEGSKA (reference sequence). There are 14 residues in the CDR3.

Only a few counts were recorded for this clonotype. The chain couples TRBV7-2 to TRBJ2-6; TRBD2 matches at 9 bases. Looked up from germline, CDR1 is SGHTA and CDR2 is FQGNSA. The CDR3 loop spans 18 amino acids. Trimming took 0 bases from V and 0 from J; bases not matched to a gene: 3. This CDR3 reads CASSLAASGASGANVLTF. As DNA, the CDR3 is TGTGCCAGCAGCTTAGCTGCTAGCGGGGCCTCTGGGGCCAACGTCCTGACTTTC.

This chain connects TRBV7-3 to TRBJ2-2; 9 nucleotides agree with TRBD2. This CDR3 is 15 amino acids long. Germline CDR1 SGHTA, CDR2 FQGTGA. With 2 bases clipped from V and 4 bases from J, the junction kept 2 bases outside the gene matches. CDR3 coding DNA: TGTGCCAGCAGCTTAGAGCGGGGGGTCACCGGGGAGCTGTTTTTT. It is translated as CASSLERGVTGELFF.

This clonotype was seen a handful of times. The J gene is TRBJ2-4, the V gene TRBV7-2; TRBD1 matches at 8 bases. The ends lost 5 bases at V and 6 bases at J; junction bases unmatched: 3. Germline CDR1 reads SGHTA; CDR2 reads FQGNSA. The CDR3 contains 13 residues. For the CDR3, the DNA is TGTGCCAGCAGCACCGACAGGGGAAACATTCAGTACTTC. This encodes CASSTDRGNIQYF.

This clonotype was detected a few times. The chain employs TRBV12-3 or TRBV12-4 and TRBJ2-3; a possible D gene is TRBD1 (5 bases). V lost 5 bases, J lost 9 bases, and 18 bases lay in between. There are 14 residues in the CDR3. The CDR3 is CASSPTRTGSTQYF. CDR3 in DNA: TGTGCCAGCAGTCCAACCCGAACAGGATCCACGCAGTATTTT.

This CDR3 reads CASSQDARLDNEQFF. The DNA for the CDR3 is TGTGCCAGCAGCCAAGATGCCCGACTTGACAATGAGCAGTTCTTC. The rearrangement joins TRBV4-2 to TRBJ2-1; D gene unclear. CDR1 and CDR2 from the germline V gene are LGHNA and YNFKEQ. CDR3 length equals 15 residues. With 0 bases removed from V and 5 bases from J, the gap between germline ends came to 11 bases.

The rearrangement uses TRBV7-8 and TRBJ2-7; 10 nucleotides align to TRBD1. The CDR3 is 18 residues long. The trim removed 5 bases at V and 3 bases at J, leaving 16 bases unmatched. Germline V gene sequence: CDR1 SGHVS, CDR2 FQNEAQ. The CDR3 protein is CASSRLTLSGTGVYEQYF. CDR3 coding DNA: TGTGCCAGCAGCCGCCTGACTCTTTCCGGGACAGGGGTCTACGAGCAGTACTTC. Using reference TRBV7-8 and TRBJ2-7 for the parts outside the CDR3, the full variable domain is GAGVSQSPRYKVAKRGQDVALRCDPISGHVSLFWYQQALGQGPEFLTYFQNEAQLDKSGLPSDRFFAERPEGSVSTLKIQRTQQEDSAVYLCASSRLTLSGTGVYEQYFGPGTRLTVT.

The gene calls are TRBV6-5 and TRBJ2-7; D is unclear. The CDR3 is 16 residues long. Trimming stripped 0 bases from V and 5 bases from J, with 17 bases between. The V gene's germline CDR1 is MNHEY and CDR2 SVGAGI. The CDR3 DNA sequence: TGTGCCAGCAGTTACTCCGGCCTGGGAAAAGGTGACGAGCAGTACTTC. Translating it yields CASSYSGLGKGDEQYF.

The rearrangement links TRBV20-1 to TRBJ2-7; D may match TRBD1 or TRBD2 (5 bases each). The V and J ends lost 2 bases and 3 bases respectively, with 14 bases between them. Germline assignment: CDR1 DFQATT and CDR2 SNEGSKA (reference sequence). This CDR3 is 14 amino acids long. The CDR3: CSARPGTVDYEQYF. CDR3 DNA sequence: TGCAGTGCTAGACCTGGGACGGTCGACTACGAGCAGTACTTC.

This clonotype is deemed medium-sized (0.01 to 0.1%). The V and J genes are TRBV27 and TRBJ1-2; 9 bases agree with TRBD1. CDR1 is MNHEY, CDR2 SMNVEV, per germline (reference sequence). The CDR3 is 13 amino acids. J lost 8 bases, V lost 8 bases, and 9 bases had no gene match. The CDR3 region has the DNA TGTGCCAGCCGGCGCTGGACAGGGGCCGGCTACACCTTC. This codes for CASRRWTGAGYTF.